A single sample gave rise to the 21 T cell receptor beta chains below, sequenced in a study of shared clonotypes between healthy human individuals. The protocol was immunoSEQ multiplex PCR, while the TCRdb copy is restricted to in-frame clones and leaves out a portion. The sample has roughly 650,000 clones; less than 98% are singletons. Specimen: naive CD4+ T cells sorted from blood. Subset of the sample: CD45RA+ positively selected. The receptors shown here come from a woman aged 25 to 39 in good health.

The table lists this clone with a count of one. This chain connects TRBV15 to TRBJ2-1, with D unresolved. Germline lookup yields CDR1 LNHNV and CDR2 YYDKDF (reference sequence). The CDR3 contains 14 residues. V was shortened by 5 bases and J by 7 bases, with 15 bases between the two germline ends. The DNA of the CDR3 is TGTGCCACCAGCCCAAACCCAAATCAAAATGAGCAGTTCTTC. It is translated as CATSPNPNQNEQFF.

V is TRBV7-9 and J is TRBJ2-3; no reliable D call. Germline CDR1 reads SEHNR; CDR2 reads FQNEAQ (reference sequence). The CDR3 has 13 amino acids. Trimming removed 2 bases at V and 7 bases at J, with 10 bases between. This CDR3 is CASSLSPLYTQYF. In DNA, the CDR3 is TGTGCCAGCAGCTTATCACCCCTGTATACGCAGTATTTT.

This chain links TRBV2 with TRBJ1-2, with D possibly being TRBD1 (5 bases). Trimming left V 8 bases short and J 4 bases short, with 14 bases between. This CDR3 has 13 residues. CDR1 and CDR2 (germline): SNHLY, FYNNEI. The CDR3 reads CASGGRGFYGYTF. DNA of the CDR3: TGTGCCAGCGGGGGACGAGGGTTCTATGGCTACACCTTC.

The CDR3 nucleotides are TGTGCCAGCTCACCATTCCGAGGGGGCAGGACGTCCACTGAGCAGTTCTTC. It is translated as CASSPFRGGRTSTEQFF. This sequence joins TRBV18 and TRBJ2-1; 7 bases are a match to TRBD1. The CDR3 is 17 residues long. Germline V lookup: CDR1 KGHSH, CDR2 LQKENI. Trimming cost V 2 bases and J 9 bases; bases outside gene matches: 16. The variable domain in full, with the rest retrieved from reference TRBV18 and TRBJ2-1, is NAGVMQNPRHLVRRRGQEARLRCSPMKGHSHVYWYRQLPEEGLKFMVYLQKENIIDESGMPKERFSAEFPKEGPSILRIQQVVRGDSAAYFCASSPFRGGRTSTEQFFGPGTRLTVL.

The chain joins TRBV27 to TRBJ2-3; 12 bases agree with TRBD2. Germline V gene sequence: CDR1 MNHEY, CDR2 SMNVEV (reference sequence). J gave up 0 bases and V 10 bases, and 2 bases lay outside the gene matches. The CDR3 runs to 14 residues. The DNA for the CDR3 is TGTGCCACAGGACTAGCGGGGAGCACAGATACGCAGTATTTT. This codes for CATGLAGSTDTQYF.

This chain uses TRBV6-1 with TRBJ1-3; 7 bases align to TRBD1. CDR1 MNHNS and CDR2 SASEGT come from the germline V gene. The ends lost 5 bases at V and 3 bases at J; junction bases unmatched: 7. This CDR3 has 15 residues. DNA for the CDR3: TGTGCCAGCAGTCGACAGGGAAGGTATGGAAACACCATATATTTT. Translated: CASSRQGRYGNTIYF.

The rearrangement uses TRBV19 and TRBJ2-6; D possibly matches TRBD1 or TRBD2 (5 bases each). This CDR3 has 16 residues. CDR1 is LNHDA and CDR2 is SQIVND in the germline V gene (reference sequence). The ends were cut back, 2 bases at V and 10 bases at J, with 18 bases in the middle. The CDR3 bases are TGTGCCAGTAGTATATGGGGGACCGAAAAAGGTAACGTCCTGACTTTC. Protein product: CASSIWGTEKGNVLTF.

The CDR3 coding sequence is TGTGCCAGTAGTAGTGGCGGGGACAGACTCTTTTACTCCTACGAGCAGTACTTC. Protein sequence: CASSSGGDRLFYSYEQYF. The rearrangement uses TRBV19 and TRBJ2-7; TRBD1 is a possible D gene (7 bases). Trimming left V 4 bases short and J 0 bases short, with 22 bases between. The germline V gene has CDR1 LNHDA and CDR2 SQIVND (reference sequence). The CDR3 extends over 18 amino acids.

The chain links TRBV2 to TRBJ1-3; D call uncertain. V lost 4 bases to trimming and J lost 2 bases, with 9 bases between them. CDR1 is SNHLY and CDR2 is FYNNEI in the germline V gene. The CDR3 totals 14 residues. The CDR3 nucleotides are TGTGCCAGCAGTGCCTCGAGAGCTGGAAACACCATATATTTT. Translation gives CASSASRAGNTIYF.

The J gene is TRBJ2-6, the V gene TRBV4-1, with 7 bases identical to TRBD2. Germline CDR1 MGHRA, CDR2 YSYEKL. The CDR3 covers 17 residues. The V and J ends lost 2 bases and 0 bases, in that order; junction bases with no gene match: 4. CDR3 DNA: TGCGCCAGCAGCCAATACGGGGGGAGCTCTGGGGCCAACGTCCTGACTTTC. It translates to CASSQYGGSSGANVLTF.

The rearrangement joins TRBV6-6 to TRBJ2-7; TRBD1 matches at 8 bases. This CDR3 spans 15 amino acids. The germline CDR1 and CDR2 sequences are MNHNY and SVGAGI (reference sequence). J lost 4 bases, V lost 0 bases, and 5 bases had no gene match. The CDR3 DNA reads TGTGCCAGCAGTTACTCGATGGACAGGGTATACGAGCAGTACTTC. Its translation: CASSYSMDRVYEQYF.

This chain connects TRBV10-1 to TRBJ2-3, with D perhaps TRBD2 (6 bases). The CDR3 runs 14 residues. V shed 6 bases and J shed 3 bases, with 13 bases lying between them. CDR1 and CDR2 (germline): WNHNN, SYGVQD (reference sequence). The CDR3 nucleotides are TGCGCCAGCAGCCCCAGGGCGGGAACAGATACGCAGTATTTT. Its protein product is CASSPRAGTDTQYF.

This chain connects TRBV10-3 to TRBJ1-4; D perhaps matches TRBD1 (5 bases). V dropped 3 bases and J dropped 8 bases, with 13 bases sitting between them. CDR3 length: 14 amino acids. Germline CDR1 ENHRY, CDR2 SYGVKD. CDR3 coding DNA: TGTGCCATCAGTGACCAGGGTTCTGGAGAAAAACTGTTTTTT. This encodes CAISDQGSGEKLFF.

The chain is built from TRBV28 and TRBJ2-7, with TRBD2 matching 9 bases. CDR1 and CDR2 (germline): MDHEN, SYDVKM. The CDR3 runs 13 residues. V shed 6 bases and J 7 bases; nucleotides not matched to a gene: 7. The CDR3 sequence is CASSRFLAGEQYF. The DNA for the CDR3 is TGTGCCAGCAGCCGATTTCTAGCGGGAGAGCAGTACTTC.

This rearrangement joins TRBV2 to TRBJ1-2, with D possibly TRBD1 on 6 matching bases. Germline V gene data show CDR1 as SNHLY and CDR2 as FYNNEI. Trimming removed 5 bases from V and 8 bases from J, with 15 bases in between. The CDR3 has 13 amino acids. In nucleotides, the CDR3 is TGTGCCAGCAGTAACAGGGCAAAGAGGGGCTACACCTTC. Translated: CASSNRAKRGYTF.

V gene TRBV5-1 combines with J gene TRBJ2-5; TRBD1 is a possible D gene (6 bases). TRBJ2-7 matches the DNA end more closely, so the J call is doubtful. Germline V gives CDR1 SGHRS, CDR2 YFSETQ. This CDR3 region has 13 residues. This CDR3 reads CASSTGTSYEQYF. For the CDR3, the DNA is TGCGCCAGCAGCACCGGGACAAGCTACGAGCAGTACTTC.

This chain connects TRBV5-1 to TRBJ2-1, with D possibly TRBD1 on 7 matching bases. Trimming shortened V by 4 bases and J by 7 bases, and 18 bases separated the two germline ends. The CDR3 runs 15 residues. Per germline, CDR1 SGHRS and CDR2 YFSETQ. CDR3 region: CASSPGQIGTNEQFF. The CDR3 bases are TGCGCCAGCAGCCCGGGACAGATTGGGACTAATGAGCAGTTCTTC.

As regards this clone: Other DNA sequences in the same sample also yield this CDR3. J is TRBJ1-4 and V is TRBV18; D is ambiguous. The CDR3 has 13 amino acids. Between the trimmed V and J ends, which lost 6 bases and 3 bases, there was a span of 8 bases. Per the germline V gene, CDR1 is KGHSH and CDR2 is LQKENI. The CDR3 here is CASSPSPNEKLFF. In DNA, the CDR3 is TGTGCCAGCTCCCCCTCCCCTAATGAAAAACTGTTTTTT.

This chain uses TRBV28 with TRBJ1-4; tentative D call: TRBD1 (6 bases). This CDR3 has 13 amino acids. The V gene lost 10 bases and the J gene lost 10 bases, with 19 bases spanning the gap. Germline loops: CDR1 MDHEN, CDR2 SYDVKM. The CDR3 nucleotides are TGTGCCACAACAGGGTTGATATTCGGAAAACTGTTTTTT. Translation: CATTGLIFGKLFF.

The chain combines TRBV19 with TRBJ2-7; TRBD2 matches 14 bases. CDR1 and CDR2 (germline): LNHDA, SQIVND (reference sequence). The CDR3 consists of 18 residues. With V trimmed by 5 bases and J by 2 bases, 11 bases remained unmatched. CDR3 nucleotide sequence: TGTGCCAGTAGTCCAGCCCCTAAGACTAGCGGGAGGGCCTACGAGCAGTACTTC. Translation gives CASSPAPKTSGRAYEQYF.

This clone was recorded a few times. The chain carries TRBV18 and TRBJ1-1, with D perhaps TRBD1 (5 bases). Germline V lookup: CDR1 KGHSH, CDR2 LQKENI. The CDR3 consists of 15 residues. Trimming cost V 3 bases and J 1 base, with 12 bases left between them. CDR3 residues: CASSPFEDRNTEAFF. The DNA of the CDR3 is TGTGCCAGCTCACCCTTCGAAGACAGGAACACTGAAGCTTTCTTT.